The 24 T cell receptor beta chains below all came from one sample that was sequenced in a study of T cell changes during pregnancy in multiple sclerosis. Here immunoSEQ multiplex PCR was the method, and the copy in TCRdb shows in-frame clones only, minus some. Of under 50,000 clones in the sample, about 91% were seen once. Sequenced material: CD4+ T cells from peripheral blood mononuclear cells, taken in the third trimester of pregnancy. Receptor source: a female donor with multiple sclerosis, enrolled in a pregnancy study.

The chain joins TRBV7-9 to TRBJ2-1, with TRBD2 matching over 8 bases. Trimming took 1 base from V and 6 from J; bases not matched to a gene: 5. The CDR3 length is 15 residues. Germline V gives CDR1 SEHNR, CDR2 FQNEAQ (reference sequence). CDR3 amino acids: CASSLDAGGPNEQFF. Written as DNA, the CDR3 is TGTGCCAGCAGCTTAGACGCGGGAGGCCCCAATGAGCAGTTCTTC.

On this clone itself: An end of the junction differs from the germline gene, which may be a read error. This chain uses TRBV5-5 with TRBJ1-2, with D perhaps matching TRBD1 (5 bases). The CDR3 runs to 11 residues. Germline CDR1 reads SGHKS; CDR2 reads YYEKEE (reference sequence). CDR3 amino acids: CASSSRGARHF. CDR3 in DNA: TGTGCCAGCAGCTCCCGTGGGGCGCGTCACTTC.

This clone is a singleton in its sample. The V gene is TRBV7-2, the J gene TRBJ2-1; 14 nucleotides line up with TRBD2. Germline V gene lookup returns CDR1 SGHTA and CDR2 FQGNSA. J lost 4 bases, V lost 2 bases, and 7 bases had no gene match. The CDR3 contains 18 residues. The CDR3 DNA follows: TGTGCCAGCAGCTTAATAGGGACTAGCGGGGGCAATTACAATGAGCAGTTCTTC. Residues: CASSLIGTSGGNYNEQFF.

This chain connects TRBV5-5 to TRBJ1-1; D is undetermined. The CDR3 is 14 amino acids. Deletions cut 0 bases from V and 3 bases from J, with 9 bases between. Germline values: CDR1 SGHKS, CDR2 YYEKEE (reference sequence). The CDR3 nucleotides read TGTGCCAGCAGCTTGGTTCTAGCATACACTGAAGCTTTCTTT. Protein sequence: CASSLVLAYTEAFF.

The chain employs TRBV19 and TRBJ1-3; D call uncertain. V lost 3 bases to trimming and J lost 0 bases, with 9 bases between them. This CDR3 spans 15 amino acids. Germline loops: CDR1 LNHDA, CDR2 SQIVND (reference sequence). CDR3 DNA sequence: TGTGCCAGTAGTATCTTGTTCCTCTCTGGAAACACCATATATTTT. Translation: CASSILFLSGNTIYF.

The chain has TRBV28 and TRBJ2-3; 12 bases align to TRBD2. Germline CDR1 and CDR2: MDHEN and SYDVKM. After removal of 5 bases from V and 4 bases from J, the junction contained 4 bases not matched to a gene. The CDR3 loop spans 15 amino acids. As DNA, the CDR3 is TGTGCCAGCAGTACACTAGCGGGAGGTCCAGATACGCAGTATTTT. It translates to CASSTLAGGPDTQYF.

This clone has only a few counts. This rearrangement joins TRBV4-1 to TRBJ2-2, with 7 positions matching TRBD1. Germline values: CDR1 MGHRA, CDR2 YSYEKL. Trimming removed 3 bases from V and 5 bases from J; junction bases left unmatched: 3. This CDR3 is built from 14 residues. The CDR3, as DNA: TGCGCCAGCAGCCAGGGACAGAAAACCGGGGAGCTGTTTTTT. This encodes CASSQGQKTGELFF.

V usage is TRBV5-1 and J usage is TRBJ2-3; TRBD2 agrees at 11 bases. Germline values: CDR1 SGHRS, CDR2 YFSETQ. With 4 bases clipped from V and 4 bases from J, the junction kept 8 bases outside the gene matches. CDR3 length: 16 amino acids. In DNA, the CDR3 is TGCGCCAGCAGCGCCTTACTAGCGGGAGTTGCAGATACGCAGTATTTT. It yields the protein CASSALLAGVADTQYF.

J is TRBJ2-5 and V is TRBV5-1; a possible D gene is TRBD2 (5 bases). CDR1 and CDR2 from the germline V gene are SGHRS and YFSETQ. With 3 bases removed from V and 5 bases from J, the gap between germline ends came to 14 bases. The CDR3 length is 14 residues. CDR3 region: CASSSGDRGETQYF. The CDR3 region has the DNA TGCGCCAGCAGCTCCGGCGATCGAGGGGAGACCCAGTACTTC. The full variable domain, in which reference TRBV5-1 and TRBJ2-5 provide the parts outside the CDR3, is KAGVTQTPRYLIKTRGQQVTLSCSPISGHRSVSWYQQTPGQGLQFLFEYFSETQRNKGNFPGRFSGRQFSNSRSEMNVSTLELGDSALYLCASSSGDRGETQYFGPGTRLLVL.

The V and J genes are TRBV19 and TRBJ1-1; 8 bases match TRBD1. CDR1 LNHDA and CDR2 SQIVND come from the germline V gene (reference sequence). The CDR3 is made up of 13 amino acids. The trim removed 7 bases at V and 1 base at J, leaving 2 bases unmatched. CDR3 protein: CASTGTGNTEAFF. CDR3 coding DNA: TGTGCCAGTACTGGGACAGGGAACACTGAAGCTTTCTTT.

The sample holds one count of this clone. This CDR3 reads CASSQGGRGTYNEQFF. In nucleotides, the CDR3 is TGTGCCAGCAGCCAAGGGGGGAGGGGGACCTACAATGAGCAGTTCTTC. The chain combines TRBV4-2 with TRBJ2-1; D is possibly TRBD2 (7 bases). Looked up from germline, CDR1 is LGHNA and CDR2 is YNFKEQ. Trimming removed 1 base at V and 2 bases at J, with 12 bases between. The CDR3 covers 16 residues.

The chain links TRBV5-1 to TRBJ2-1, with 7 bases aligning to TRBD1. The V gene end was trimmed by 9 bases and the J gene end by 2 bases; junction bases not matched to a gene: 2. Germline CDR1 SGHRS, CDR2 YFSETQ. The CDR3 has 12 residues. The CDR3 DNA follows: TGCGCCACCCAGGGGGCCTACAATGAGCAGTTCTTC. It yields the protein CATQGAYNEQFF.

The genes are TRBV7-2 and TRBJ2-5; D call uncertain. The ends were cut back, 0 bases at V and 5 bases at J, with 16 bases in the middle. The CDR3 covers 16 residues. The germline CDR1 and CDR2 sequences are SGHTA and FQGNSA. The CDR3 nucleotides read TGTGCCAGCAGCTTAGCGGCGATCGGCAGCAGGGAGACCCAGTACTTC. Protein: CASSLAAIGSRETQYF.

This chain joins TRBV7-6 and TRBJ2-1; 7 bases line up with TRBD1. Germline assignment: CDR1 SGHVS and CDR2 FNYEAQ. With 5 bases clipped from V and 3 bases from J, the junction kept 4 bases outside the gene matches. CDR3 length equals 14 residues. CDR3 protein: CASSTGAVYNEQFF. The CDR3 bases are TGTGCCAGCAGCACAGGGGCGGTCTACAATGAGCAGTTCTTC.

This chain joins TRBV5-1 and TRBJ2-7; 8 nucleotides line up with TRBD1. Germline V CDR1 and CDR2: SGHRS, YFSETQ. Losses at the gene ends were 4 bases for V and 6 bases for J; bases not matched to a gene: 6. This CDR3 has 13 amino acids. The CDR3 loop is CASSPGQGGEQYF. The CDR3, as DNA: TGCGCCAGCAGCCCAGGACAGGGTGGCGAGCAGTACTTC.

V usage is TRBV4-2 and J usage is TRBJ1-4, with TRBD1 identical over 8 bases. Unmatched junction bases numbered 9, after V lost 1 base and J lost 8 bases. The V gene's germline CDR1 is LGHNA and CDR2 YNFKEQ. The CDR3 sequence is 16 residues long. CDR3 DNA: TGTGCCAGCAGCCAAGGGATACAGGGGGAAAGGGAAAAACTGTTTTTT. It translates to CASSQGIQGEREKLFF.

The chain joins TRBV6-6 to TRBJ1-6; 7 bases agree with TRBD1. The length of the CDR3 is 12 residues. The ends lost 6 bases at V and 7 bases at J; junction bases unmatched: 0. From germline, CDR1 is MNHNY and CDR2 SVGAGI (reference sequence). The CDR3 sequence is CASRQGNSPLHF. CDR3 bases: TGTGCCAGCAGACAGGGGAATTCACCCCTCCACTTT.

The CDR3 coding sequence is TGCGCCAGCAGCCAGAGACAGGTATACAATGAGCAGTTCTTC. It codes for CASSQRQVYNEQFF. The genes are TRBV5-1 and TRBJ2-1; possible D gene TRBD1, 6 bases. CDR1 is SGHRS and CDR2 is YFSETQ in the germline V gene. CDR3 length: 14 amino acids. Trimming pared 4 bases from V and 4 bases from J, leaving 12 bases between.

This clone has only a few counts. As DNA, the CDR3 is TGTGCCAGCCGAACCATGGACAGTGAAGCTTTCTTT. Its translation: CASRTMDSEAFF. The rearrangement uses TRBV6-1 and TRBJ1-1; weak D call: TRBD1 (6 bases). Germline assignment: CDR1 MNHNS and CDR2 SASEGT. The CDR3 spans 12 residues. The V and J ends lost 8 bases and 7 bases respectively, with 14 bases between them.

The J gene is TRBJ2-1, the V gene TRBV19; D is unresolved. Germline V gene sequence: CDR1 LNHDA, CDR2 SQIVND (reference sequence). There are 13 residues in the CDR3. Deletions cut 1 base from V and 5 bases from J, with 6 bases between. CDR3 residues: CASSIGRNNEQFF. In DNA form, the CDR3 reads TGTGCCAGTAGTATAGGGCGGAACAATGAGCAGTTCTTC.

The chain employs TRBV30 and TRBJ1-3, with no clear D. Deletions cut 4 bases from V and 0 bases from J, with 4 bases between. CDR1 and CDR2 from the germline V gene are GTSNPN and SVGIG (reference sequence). This CDR3 has 12 amino acids. CDR3 sequence reads: CAWTGSGNTIYF. DNA for the CDR3: TGTGCCTGGACGGGCTCTGGAAACACCATATATTTT. The entire variable domain, with the rest obtained from reference TRBV30 and TRBJ1-3, is as follows: SQTIHQWPATLVQPVGSPLSLECTVEGTSNPNLYWYRQAAGRGLQLLFYSVGIGQISSEVPQNLSASRPQDRQFILSSKKLLLSDSGFYLCAWTGSGNTIYFGEGSWLTVV.

The chain combines TRBV7-2 with TRBJ1-5; D might be TRBD1 (6 bases). Germline CDR1 SGHTA, CDR2 FQGNSA. The CDR3 has 15 amino acids. Trimming took 5 bases from V and 0 from J, leaving 11 bases between them. The CDR3 here is CASSAHRDSNQPQHF. The CDR3 DNA reads TGTGCCAGCAGCGCTCACAGGGATAGCAATCAGCCCCAGCATTTT.

The chain carries TRBV18 and TRBJ2-7; D is perhaps TRBD1 (6 bases). V dropped 4 bases and J dropped 0 bases, with 10 bases sitting between them. The CDR3 length is 14 residues. The germline gives CDR1 KGHSH, CDR2 LQKENI. The CDR3 spells CASSRTDYSYEQYF. CDR3 bases: TGTGCCAGCTCACGGACAGACTACTCCTACGAGCAGTACTTC.

The V gene is TRBV19, the J gene TRBJ2-1; TRBD2 might be the D (6 bases). The CDR3 is made up of 14 amino acids. V lost 1 base and J lost 9, with 13 bases in between. The germline gives CDR1 LNHDA, CDR2 SQIVND (reference sequence). The CDR3 DNA sequence: TGTGCCAGTAGTATAGCGGGAGTGCTCACTGAGCAGTTCTTC. This codes for CASSIAGVLTEQFF.